This section outlines one T cell receptor beta chain sequence together with its context. Generated by immunoSEQ multiplex PCR, the TCRdb table keeps only in-frame clones and is missing some. The sample yields almost 5,000 clones, 9.5% to 13% seen once. The V gene lost 3 bases and the J gene lost 0 bases, with 9 bases spanning the gap. This CDR3 region has 14 residues. Germline CDR1 SGHVS, CDR2 FNYEAQ. The sample comes from a study of tumour-infiltrating T cells in Burkitt lymphoma. The wider study: Survival, overall and progression-free, tracked with productive clonality.

Sample: tumor tissue. This sequence was found in a human donor with diffuse large B-cell lymphoma. This chain links TRBV7-6 with TRBJ2-7; D not certain. CDR3 in amino acids: CASSFGESSYEQYF. CDR3 nucleotides: TGTGCCAGCAGCTTCGGAGAGAGCTCCTACGAGCAGTACTTC. Variable domain in full (rest from reference TRBV7-6 and TRBJ2-7): GAGVSQSPRYKVTKRGQDVALRCDPISGHVSLYWYRQALGQGPEFLTYFNYEAQQDKSGLPNDRFSAERPEGSISTLTIQRTEQRDSAMYRCASSFGESSYEQYFGPGTRLTVT.